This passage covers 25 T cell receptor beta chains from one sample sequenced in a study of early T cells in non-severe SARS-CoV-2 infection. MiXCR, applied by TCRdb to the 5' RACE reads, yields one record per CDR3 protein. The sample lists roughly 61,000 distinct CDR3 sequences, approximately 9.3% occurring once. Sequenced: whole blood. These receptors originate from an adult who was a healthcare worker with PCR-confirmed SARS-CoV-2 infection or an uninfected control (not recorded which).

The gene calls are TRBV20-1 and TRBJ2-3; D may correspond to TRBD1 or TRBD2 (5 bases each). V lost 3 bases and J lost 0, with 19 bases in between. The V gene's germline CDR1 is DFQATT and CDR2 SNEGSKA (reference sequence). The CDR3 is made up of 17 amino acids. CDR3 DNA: TGCAGTGCTAGTATGAGGGACGAGGGATCTAGCACAGATACGCAGTATTTT. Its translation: CSASMRDEGSSTDTQYF.

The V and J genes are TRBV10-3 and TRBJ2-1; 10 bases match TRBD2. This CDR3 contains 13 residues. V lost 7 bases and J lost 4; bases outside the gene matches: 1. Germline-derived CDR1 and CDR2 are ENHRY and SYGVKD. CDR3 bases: TGTGCCATCATTAGCGGGAGGTACAATGAGCAGTTCTTC. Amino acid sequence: CAIISGRYNEQFF.

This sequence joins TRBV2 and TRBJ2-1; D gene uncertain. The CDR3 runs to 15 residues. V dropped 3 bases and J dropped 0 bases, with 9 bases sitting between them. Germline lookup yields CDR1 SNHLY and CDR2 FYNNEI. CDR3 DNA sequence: TGTGCCAGCAGTGACCAACATAGCTCCTACAATGAGCAGTTCTTC. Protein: CASSDQHSSYNEQFF.

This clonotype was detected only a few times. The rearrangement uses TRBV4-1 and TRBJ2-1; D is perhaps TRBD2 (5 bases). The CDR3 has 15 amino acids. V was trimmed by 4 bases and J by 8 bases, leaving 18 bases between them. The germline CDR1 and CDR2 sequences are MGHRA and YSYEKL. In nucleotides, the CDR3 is TGCGCCAGCAGCCTCAGAAGTACGGGATCGGATGAGCAGTTCTTC. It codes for CASSLRSTGSDEQFF.

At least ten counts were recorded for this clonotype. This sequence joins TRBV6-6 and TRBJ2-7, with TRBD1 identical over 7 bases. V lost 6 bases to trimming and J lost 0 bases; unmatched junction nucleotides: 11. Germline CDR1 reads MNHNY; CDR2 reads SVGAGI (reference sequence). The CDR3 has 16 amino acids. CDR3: CASSLADRVVSYEQYF. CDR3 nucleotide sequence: TGTGCCAGCAGCTTAGCCGACAGGGTCGTCTCCTACGAGCAGTACTTC.

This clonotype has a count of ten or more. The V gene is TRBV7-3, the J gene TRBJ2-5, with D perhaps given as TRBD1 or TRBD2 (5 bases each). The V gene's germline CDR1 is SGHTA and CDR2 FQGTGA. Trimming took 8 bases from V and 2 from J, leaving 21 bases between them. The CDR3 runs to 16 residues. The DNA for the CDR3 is TGTGCCAGCGTATCCCTTGGACACGAGGGGCAAGAGACCCAGTACTTC. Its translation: CASVSLGHEGQETQYF. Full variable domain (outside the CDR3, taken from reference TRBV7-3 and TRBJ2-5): GAGVSQTPSNKVTEKGKYVELRCDPISGHTALYWYRQSLGQGPEFLIYFQGTGAADDSGLPNDRFFAVRPEGSVSTLKIQRTERGDSAVYLCASVSLGHEGQETQYFGPGTRLLVL.

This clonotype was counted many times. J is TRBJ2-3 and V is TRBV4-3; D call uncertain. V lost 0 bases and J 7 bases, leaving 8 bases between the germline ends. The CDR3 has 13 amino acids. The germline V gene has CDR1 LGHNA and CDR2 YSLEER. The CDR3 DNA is TGCGCCAGCAGCCAAGATCTGGGGAATACGCAGTATTTT. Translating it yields CASSQDLGNTQYF.

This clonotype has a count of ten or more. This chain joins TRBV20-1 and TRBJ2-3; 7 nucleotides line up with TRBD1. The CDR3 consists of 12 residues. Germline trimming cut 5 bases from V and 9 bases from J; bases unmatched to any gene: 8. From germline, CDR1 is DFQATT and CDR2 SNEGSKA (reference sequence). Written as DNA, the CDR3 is TGCAGTGCTGAGGGGCAGGGGGACACGCAGTATTTT. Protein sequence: CSAEGQGDTQYF.

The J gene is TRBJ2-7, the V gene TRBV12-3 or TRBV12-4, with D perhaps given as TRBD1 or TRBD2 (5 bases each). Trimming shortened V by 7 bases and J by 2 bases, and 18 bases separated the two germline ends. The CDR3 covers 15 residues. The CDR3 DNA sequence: TGTGCCAGCATCCAAACTGGGCAGGGAGCCTACGAGCAGTACTTC. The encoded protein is CASIQTGQGAYEQYF.

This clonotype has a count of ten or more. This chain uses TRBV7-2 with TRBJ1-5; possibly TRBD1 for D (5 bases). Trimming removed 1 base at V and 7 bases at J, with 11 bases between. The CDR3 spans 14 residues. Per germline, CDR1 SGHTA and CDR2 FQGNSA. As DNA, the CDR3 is TGTGCCAGCAGCTTAGGGTCAGGGAGCCAGCCCCAGCATTTT. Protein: CASSLGSGSQPQHF.

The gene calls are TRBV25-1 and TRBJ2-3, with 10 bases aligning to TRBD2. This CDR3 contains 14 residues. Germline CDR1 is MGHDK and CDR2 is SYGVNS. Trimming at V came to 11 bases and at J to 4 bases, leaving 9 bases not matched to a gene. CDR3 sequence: CAVASGRPPDTQYF. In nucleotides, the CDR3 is TGTGCCGTCGCTAGCGGGAGACCCCCAGATACGCAGTATTTT.

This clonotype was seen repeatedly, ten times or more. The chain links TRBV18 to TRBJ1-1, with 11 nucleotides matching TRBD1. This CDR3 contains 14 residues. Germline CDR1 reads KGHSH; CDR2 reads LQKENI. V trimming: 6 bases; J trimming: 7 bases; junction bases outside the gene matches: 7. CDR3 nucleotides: TGTGCCAGCTCTGAATACGGGACAGGGGGTGAAGCTTTCTTT. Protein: CASSEYGTGGEAFF.

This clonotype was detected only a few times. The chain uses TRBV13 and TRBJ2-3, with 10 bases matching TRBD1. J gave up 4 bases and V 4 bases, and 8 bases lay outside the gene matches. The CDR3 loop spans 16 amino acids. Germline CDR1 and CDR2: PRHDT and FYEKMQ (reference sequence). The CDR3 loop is CASSWGTGESADTQYF. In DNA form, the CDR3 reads TGTGCCAGCAGCTGGGGGACAGGGGAGAGCGCAGATACGCAGTATTTT.

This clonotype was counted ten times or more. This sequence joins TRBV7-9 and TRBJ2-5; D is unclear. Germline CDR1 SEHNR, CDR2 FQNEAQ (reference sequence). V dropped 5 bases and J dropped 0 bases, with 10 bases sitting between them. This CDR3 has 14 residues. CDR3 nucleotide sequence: TGTGCCAGCAGCGCCGACCGGTACCAAGAGACCCAGTACTTC. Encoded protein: CASSADRYQETQYF.

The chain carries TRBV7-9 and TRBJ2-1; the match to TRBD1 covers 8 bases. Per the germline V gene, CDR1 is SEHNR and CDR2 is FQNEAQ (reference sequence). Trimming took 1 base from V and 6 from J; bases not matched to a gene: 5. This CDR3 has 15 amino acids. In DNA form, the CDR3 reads TGTGCCAGCAGCTTAGGACAGGGGCAATCCAATGAGCAGTTCTTC. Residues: CASSLGQGQSNEQFF. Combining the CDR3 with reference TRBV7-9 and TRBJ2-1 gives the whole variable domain DTGVSQNPRHKITKRGQNVTFRCDPISEHNRLYWYRQTLGQGPEFLTYFQNEAQLEKSRLLSDRFSAERPKGSFSTLEIQRTEQGDSAMYLCASSLGQGQSNEQFFGPGTRLTVL.

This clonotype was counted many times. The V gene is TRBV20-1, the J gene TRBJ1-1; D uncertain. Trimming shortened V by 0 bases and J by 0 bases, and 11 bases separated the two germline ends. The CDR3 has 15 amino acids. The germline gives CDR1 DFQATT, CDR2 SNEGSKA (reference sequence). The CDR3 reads CSARDPERMNTEAFF. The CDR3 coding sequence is TGCAGTGCTAGAGATCCGGAGAGAATGAACACTGAAGCTTTCTTT.

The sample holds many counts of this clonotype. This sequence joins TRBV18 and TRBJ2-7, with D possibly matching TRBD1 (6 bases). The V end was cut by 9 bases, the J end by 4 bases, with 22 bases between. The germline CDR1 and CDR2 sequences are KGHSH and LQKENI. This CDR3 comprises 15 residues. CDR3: CASTRGQGKNYEQYF. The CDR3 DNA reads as TGTGCCAGTACCCGAGGGCAGGGGAAGAATTACGAGCAGTACTTC.

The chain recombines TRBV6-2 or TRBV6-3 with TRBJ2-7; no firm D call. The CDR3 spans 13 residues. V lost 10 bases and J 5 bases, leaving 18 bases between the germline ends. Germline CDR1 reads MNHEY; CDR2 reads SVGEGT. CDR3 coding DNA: TGTGCCATCGTACAACCCCCGGAGCACGAGCAGTACTTC. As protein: CAIVQPPEHEQYF.

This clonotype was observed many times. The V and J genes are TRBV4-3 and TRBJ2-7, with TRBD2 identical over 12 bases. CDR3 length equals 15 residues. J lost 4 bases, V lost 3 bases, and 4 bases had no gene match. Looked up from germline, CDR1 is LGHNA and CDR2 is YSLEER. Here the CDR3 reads CASSQTSGSFYEQYF. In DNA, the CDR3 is TGCGCCAGCAGCCAGACTAGCGGGAGTTTTTACGAGCAGTACTTC.

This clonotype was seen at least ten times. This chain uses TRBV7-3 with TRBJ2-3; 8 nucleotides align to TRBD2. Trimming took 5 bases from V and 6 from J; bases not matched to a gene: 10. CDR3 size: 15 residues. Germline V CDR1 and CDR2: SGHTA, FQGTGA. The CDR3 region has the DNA TGTGCCAGCAGCGAGACTAGCGCTACCGGGGATACGCAGTATTTT. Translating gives CASSETSATGDTQYF.

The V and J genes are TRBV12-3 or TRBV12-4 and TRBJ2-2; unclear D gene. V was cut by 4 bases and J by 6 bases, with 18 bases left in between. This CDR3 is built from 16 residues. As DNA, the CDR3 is TGTGCCAGCAGTTCCTTGGAGCCCGTAGCCCCCGGGGAGCTGTTTTTT. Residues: CASSSLEPVAPGELFF.

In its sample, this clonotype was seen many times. The CDR3, as DNA: TGTGCCAGCAGTGACTCTGGAGGGTTGGCTGAGCAGTTCTTC. This encodes CASSDSGGLAEQFF. This chain connects TRBV6-4 to TRBJ2-1; a possible D gene is TRBD2 (6 bases). Looked up from germline, CDR1 is MRHNA and CDR2 is SNTAGT. This CDR3 region has 14 residues. Trimming stripped 0 bases from V and 9 bases from J, with 12 bases between.

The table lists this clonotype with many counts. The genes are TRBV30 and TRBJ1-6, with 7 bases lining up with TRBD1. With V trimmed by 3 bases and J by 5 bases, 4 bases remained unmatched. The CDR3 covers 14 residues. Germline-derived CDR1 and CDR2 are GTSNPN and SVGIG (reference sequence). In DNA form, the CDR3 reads TGTGCCTGGAGCAACGGACAGGATAATTCACCCCTCCACTTT. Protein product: CAWSNGQDNSPLHF.

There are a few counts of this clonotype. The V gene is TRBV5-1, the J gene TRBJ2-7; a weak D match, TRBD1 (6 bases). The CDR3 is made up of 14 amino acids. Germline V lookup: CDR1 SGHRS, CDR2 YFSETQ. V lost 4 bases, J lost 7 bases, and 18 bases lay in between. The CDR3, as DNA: TGCGCCAGCAGCGTGCTTACAGGGACGGGGGAGCAGTACTTC. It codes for CASSVLTGTGEQYF.

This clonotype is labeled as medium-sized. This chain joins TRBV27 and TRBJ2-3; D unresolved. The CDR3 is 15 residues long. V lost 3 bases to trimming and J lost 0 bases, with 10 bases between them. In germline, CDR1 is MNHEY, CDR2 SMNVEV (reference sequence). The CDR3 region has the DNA TGTGCCAGCAGTTTCGTGGGTACTAGCACAGATACGCAGTATTTT. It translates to CASSFVGTSTDTQYF.